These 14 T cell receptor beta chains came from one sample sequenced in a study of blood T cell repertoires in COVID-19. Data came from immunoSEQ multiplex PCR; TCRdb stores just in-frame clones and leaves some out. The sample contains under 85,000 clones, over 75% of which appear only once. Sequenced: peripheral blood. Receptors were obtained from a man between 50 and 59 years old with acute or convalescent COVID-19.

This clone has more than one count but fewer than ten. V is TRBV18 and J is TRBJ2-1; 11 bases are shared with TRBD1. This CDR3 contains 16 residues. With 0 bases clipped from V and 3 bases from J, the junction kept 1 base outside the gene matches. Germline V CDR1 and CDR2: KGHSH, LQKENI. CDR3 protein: CASSPPGQGDYNEQFF. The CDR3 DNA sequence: TGTGCCAGCTCACCACCGGGACAGGGGGACTACAATGAGCAGTTCTTC.

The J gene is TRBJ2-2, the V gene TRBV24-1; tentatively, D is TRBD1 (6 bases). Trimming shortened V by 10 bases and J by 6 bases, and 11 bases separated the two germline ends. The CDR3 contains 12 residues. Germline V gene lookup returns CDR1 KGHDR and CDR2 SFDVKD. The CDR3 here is CATQGDAGELFF. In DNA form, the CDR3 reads TGTGCCACACAGGGTGATGCCGGGGAGCTGTTTTTT.

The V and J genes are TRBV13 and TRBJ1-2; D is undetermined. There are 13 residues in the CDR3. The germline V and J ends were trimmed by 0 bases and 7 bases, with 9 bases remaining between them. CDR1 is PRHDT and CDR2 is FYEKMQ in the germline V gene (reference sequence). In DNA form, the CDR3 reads TGTGCCAGCAGCTTAGGTCTATCGGGTGGCTACACCTTC. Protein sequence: CASSLGLSGGYTF.

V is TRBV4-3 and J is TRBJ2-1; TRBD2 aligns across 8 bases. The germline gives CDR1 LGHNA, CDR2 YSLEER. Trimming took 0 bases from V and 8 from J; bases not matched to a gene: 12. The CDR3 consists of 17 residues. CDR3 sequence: CASSQDLLGGVRDEQFF. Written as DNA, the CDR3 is TGCGCCAGCAGCCAAGATCTCCTCGGGGGGGTGAGGGATGAGCAGTTCTTC.

The CDR3 here is CASSIEDRYAGYTF. CDR3 DNA sequence: TGTGCCAGTAGTATAGAGGACAGGTACGCTGGCTACACCTTC. This rearrangement joins TRBV19 to TRBJ1-2, with 7 bases lining up with TRBD1. Per the germline V gene, CDR1 is LNHDA and CDR2 is SQIVND (reference sequence). This CDR3 comprises 14 residues. V lost 0 bases to trimming and J lost 7 bases; unmatched junction nucleotides: 5.

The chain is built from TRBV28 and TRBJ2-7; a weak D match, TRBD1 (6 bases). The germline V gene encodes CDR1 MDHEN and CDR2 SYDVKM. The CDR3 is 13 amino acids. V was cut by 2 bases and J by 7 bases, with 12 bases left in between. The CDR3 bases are TGTGCCAGCAGTTTAGGACAGTCATGGGAGCAGTACTTC. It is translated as CASSLGQSWEQYF.

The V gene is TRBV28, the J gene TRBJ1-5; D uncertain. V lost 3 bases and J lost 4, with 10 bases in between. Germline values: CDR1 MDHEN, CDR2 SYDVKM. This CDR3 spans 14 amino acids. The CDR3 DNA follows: TGTGCCAGCAGTTTTCGTTCCGTTAATCAGCCCCAGCATTTT. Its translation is CASSFRSVNQPQHF.

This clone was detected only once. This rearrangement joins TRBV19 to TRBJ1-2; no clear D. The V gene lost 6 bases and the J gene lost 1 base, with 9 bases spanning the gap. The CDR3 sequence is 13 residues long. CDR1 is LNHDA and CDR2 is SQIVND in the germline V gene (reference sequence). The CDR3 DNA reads TGTGCCAGTAGCCCGAAGCGTAACTATGGCTACACCTTC. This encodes CASSPKRNYGYTF. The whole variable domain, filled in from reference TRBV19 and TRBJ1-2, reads DGGITQSPKYLFRKEGQNVTLSCEQNLNHDAMYWYRQDPGQGLRLIYYSQIVNDFQKGDIAEGYSVSREKKESFPLTVTSAQKNPTAFYLCASSPKRNYGYTFGSGTRLTVV.

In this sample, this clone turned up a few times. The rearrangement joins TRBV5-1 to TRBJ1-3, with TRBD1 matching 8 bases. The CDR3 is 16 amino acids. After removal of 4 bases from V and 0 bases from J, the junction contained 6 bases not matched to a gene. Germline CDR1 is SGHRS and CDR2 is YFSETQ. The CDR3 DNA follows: TGCGCCAGCAGCCTCGGACAGGGTCTCTCTGGAAACACCATATATTTT. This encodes CASSLGQGLSGNTIYF.

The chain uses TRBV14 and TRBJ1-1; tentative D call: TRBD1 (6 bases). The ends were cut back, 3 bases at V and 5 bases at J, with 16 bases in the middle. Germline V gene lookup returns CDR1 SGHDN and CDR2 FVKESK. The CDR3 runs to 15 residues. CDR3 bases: TGTGCCAGCAGCCAGACCGGACAGCCGGGGACTGAAGCTTTCTTT. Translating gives CASSQTGQPGTEAFF.

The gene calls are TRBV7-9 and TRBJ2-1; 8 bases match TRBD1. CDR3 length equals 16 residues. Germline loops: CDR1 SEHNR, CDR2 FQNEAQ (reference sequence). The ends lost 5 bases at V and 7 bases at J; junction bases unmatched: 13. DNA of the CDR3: TGTGCCAGCAGCGGACGCTCGGGACAGGCTCTGAATGAGCAGTTCTTC. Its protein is CASSGRSGQALNEQFF.

In DNA, the CDR3 is TGTGCCAGCAGCAGGGGAGGGGTGGAGGCCCAGTACTTC. This encodes CASSRGGVEAQYF. The gene calls are TRBV11-3 and TRBJ2-5; TRBD2 agrees at 7 bases. V was pared by 5 bases and J by 9 bases, with 9 bases of the junction left unmatched. The length of the CDR3 is 13 residues. Germline-derived CDR1 and CDR2 are SGHNT and YENEEA.

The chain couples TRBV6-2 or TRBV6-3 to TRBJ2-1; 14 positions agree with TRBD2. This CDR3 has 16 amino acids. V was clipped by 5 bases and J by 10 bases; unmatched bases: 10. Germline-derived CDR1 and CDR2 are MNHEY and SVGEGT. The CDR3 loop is CASSPRLAGGPGEQFF. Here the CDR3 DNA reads TGTGCCAGCAGTCCGAGACTAGCGGGAGGGCCGGGGGAGCAGTTCTTC.

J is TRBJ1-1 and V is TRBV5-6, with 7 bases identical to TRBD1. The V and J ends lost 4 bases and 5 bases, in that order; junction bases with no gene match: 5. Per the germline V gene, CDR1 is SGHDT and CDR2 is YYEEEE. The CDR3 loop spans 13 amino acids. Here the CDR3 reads CASSPSTGTEAFF. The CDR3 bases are TGTGCCAGCAGCCCGTCGACAGGGACTGAAGCTTTCTTT.